The 19 T cell receptor beta chains below all came from one sample that was sequenced in a study of T cells after yellow fever vaccination. TCRdb used MiXCR to reprocess the 5' RACE reads, holding one entry per CDR3 protein. This table holds some 550,000 distinct CDR3 sequences, roughly a fifth found once. The material was PBMCs, obtained 15 days after the yellow fever booster vaccination. The source is a man younger than 45 who received the YFV17D yellow fever vaccine.

This clonotype has at least ten counts. The junction departs from germline at one end; a sequencing error may be responsible. The rearrangement uses TRBV29-1 and TRBJ2-3; tentatively, D is TRBD2 (6 bases). Germline V CDR1 and CDR2: SQVTM, ANQGSEA. The CDR3 covers 20 residues. The CDR3 coding sequence is TGCAGCGTGGAAGGCCTAGTACTGGAGTCAACTGGCGGGGAGCCAGATACGCAGTATTTT. This codes for CSVEGLVLESTGGEPDTQYF.

This clonotype came up a few times. The rearrangement links TRBV3-1 to TRBJ2-7; either TRBD1 or TRBD2 may supply D (5 bases each). Germline assignment: CDR1 LGHDT and CDR2 YNNKEL (reference sequence). V was shortened by 5 bases and J by 0 bases, with 11 bases between the two germline ends. The CDR3 is 14 amino acids. The CDR3 DNA is TGTGCCAGCAGCGACAGCGGTTCCTCCTACGAGCAGTACTTC. Its protein is CASSDSGSSYEQYF.

This clonotype has a handful of counts. The chain uses TRBV7-2 and TRBJ1-6; TRBD1 is a possible D gene (6 bases). Germline V gene data show CDR1 as SGHTA and CDR2 as FQGNSA. V dropped 8 bases and J dropped 9 bases, with 20 bases sitting between them. The CDR3 has 15 amino acids. The CDR3 DNA follows: TGTGCCAGCTCCCGGGGGGCAGGGGCGGGTTCACCCCTCCACTTT. Translating it yields CASSRGAGAGSPLHF.

This clonotype was detected only once. The gene calls are TRBV7-6 and TRBJ1-4; the D is unclear. The germline V gene has CDR1 SGHVS and CDR2 FNYEAQ. Deletions cut 5 bases from V and 0 bases from J, with 19 bases between. This CDR3 spans 18 amino acids. CDR3 nucleotide sequence: TGTGCCAGCAGCGTTGGGCCCTCCTCACCGACAACTAATGAAAAACTGTTTTTT. It is translated as CASSVGPSSPTTNEKLFF.

This clonotype was observed a few times. The J gene is TRBJ2-2, the V gene TRBV4-3; TRBD1 agrees at 8 bases. From germline, CDR1 is LGHNA and CDR2 YSLEER. The ends lost 4 bases at V and 1 base at J; junction bases unmatched: 5. CDR3 length: 16 amino acids. DNA for the CDR3: TGCGCCAGCAGCCGCTCTGGGACAGGGAACACCGGGGAGCTGTTTTTT. It is translated as CASSRSGTGNTGELFF.

This clonotype showed up just a few times. J is TRBJ2-5 and V is TRBV7-9, with TRBD2 matching 10 bases. This CDR3 comprises 15 residues. Germline V gene sequence: CDR1 SEHNR, CDR2 FQNEAQ (reference sequence). J lost 4 bases, V lost 5 bases, and 7 bases had no gene match. The CDR3 is CASSTSSGRTETQYF. The CDR3 region has the DNA TGTGCCAGCAGCACATCTAGCGGGAGAACAGAGACCCAGTACTTC.

This clonotype was seen a few times. This chain links TRBV20-1 with TRBJ1-2, with D perhaps TRBD1 (5 bases). Per the germline V gene, CDR1 is DFQATT and CDR2 is SNEGSKA (reference sequence). The CDR3 runs to 13 residues. Trimming removed 2 bases at V and 7 bases at J, with 14 bases between. The CDR3 sequence is CSARKQGWSGYTF. In DNA, the CDR3 is TGCAGTGCTAGAAAGCAGGGTTGGTCTGGCTACACCTTC.

This clonotype was recorded a few times. The chain is built from TRBV7-2 and TRBJ2-4; D remains ambiguous. The germline V gene has CDR1 SGHTA and CDR2 FQGNSA. The CDR3 is 15 residues long. V gave up 3 bases and J gave up 0 bases, with 9 bases separating them. The CDR3 DNA reads as TGTGCCAGCAGCTTGAGTCCGATAGCCAAAAACATTCAGTACTTC. Amino acids: CASSLSPIAKNIQYF.

V gene TRBV12-3 or TRBV12-4 combines with J gene TRBJ2-3; 9 bases fit TRBD1. J gave up 8 bases and V 7 bases, and 10 bases lay outside the gene matches. The CDR3 loop spans 14 amino acids. CDR3 coding DNA: TGTGCCAGCACTGAAGGGACAGGGAGGGGTACGCAGTATTTT. This sequence encodes CASTEGTGRGTQYF.

On this clonotype: Germline and junction disagree at one end, which may indicate a read error. The gene calls are TRBV20-1 and TRBJ2-1; the match to TRBD2 covers 7 bases. Germline V gives CDR1 DFQATT, CDR2 SNEGSKA (reference sequence). The CDR3 is made up of 16 amino acids. The CDR3 coding sequence is TGCTGTGCTAGAGATCCCCATCTGGCGGGAGTTTATGAGCAGTTCTTC. This gives the protein CCARDPHLAGVYEQFF.

This clonotype was seen ten or more times. The rearrangement uses TRBV5-4 and TRBJ2-1, with TRBD2 matching over 14 bases. The ends lost 8 bases at V and 7 bases at J; junction bases unmatched: 8. The CDR3 totals 15 residues. Germline V gives CDR1 SGHNT, CDR2 YYREEE (reference sequence). CDR3 loop: CASSSGTSGRNEQFF. In DNA, the CDR3 is TGTGCCAGTAGCAGCGGGACTAGCGGGAGAAATGAGCAGTTCTTC.

This clonotype was counted only a few times. The chain recombines TRBV12-3 or TRBV12-4 with TRBJ2-2, with 12 nucleotides matching TRBD2. This CDR3 comprises 14 residues. Germline trimming cut 7 bases from V and 8 bases from J; bases unmatched to any gene: 5. The CDR3 protein is CASIRLAGVGELFF. The CDR3 coding sequence is TGTGCCAGCATAAGACTAGCGGGAGTTGGGGAGCTGTTTTTT.

This clonotype was seen more than once but under ten times. The rearrangement links TRBV12-3 or TRBV12-4 to TRBJ1-3; 7 positions agree with TRBD1. V dropped 4 bases and J dropped 4; count of bases not matched to a gene: 4. The CDR3 is 14 residues long. In DNA form, the CDR3 reads TGTGCCAGCAGTTCCCAGGGGGGCGGAAACACCATATATTTT. Translated: CASSSQGGGNTIYF.

This clonotype was observed a handful of times. The rearrangement uses TRBV20-1 and TRBJ2-3, with 8 bases fitting TRBD2. J lost 6 bases, V lost 5 bases, and 13 bases had no gene match. Germline V CDR1 and CDR2: DFQATT, SNEGSKA (reference sequence). CDR3 size: 15 residues. In nucleotides, the CDR3 is TGCAGTGCTCAAACTAGCGGAAGGGTCGTGGATACGCAGTATTTT. It codes for CSAQTSGRVVDTQYF.

This clonotype was observed a handful of times. This chain connects TRBV30 to TRBJ2-7; D unclear. From germline, CDR1 is GTSNPN and CDR2 SVGIG (reference sequence). V was pared by 0 bases and J by 5 bases, with 11 bases between. The CDR3 runs 13 residues. CDR3 DNA: TGTGCCTGGAGTGTTAATTTTGGGAACGAGCAGTACTTC. This encodes CAWSVNFGNEQYF.

J is TRBJ1-1 and V is TRBV7-9; TRBD1 is a possible D gene (5 bases). Deletions cut 6 bases from V and 6 bases from J, with 11 bases between. Looked up from germline, CDR1 is SEHNR and CDR2 is FQNEAQ (reference sequence). The CDR3 loop spans 12 amino acids. The CDR3 region is CASRPDSAEAFF. The CDR3 DNA sequence: TGTGCCAGCAGACCCGACAGCGCTGAAGCTTTCTTT.

The chain links TRBV7-2 to TRBJ2-7, with unresolved D. V was cut by 1 base and J by 10 bases, with 14 bases left in between. The CDR3 has 13 amino acids. Germline values: CDR1 SGHTA, CDR2 FQGNSA. The CDR3 DNA reads TGTGCCAGCAGCTTAGAAGGGCCGATGGCCCAGTACTTC. It yields the protein CASSLEGPMAQYF.

V and J are TRBV12-3 or TRBV12-4 and TRBJ2-3, with D perhaps TRBD2 (6 bases). V was shortened by 4 bases and J by 2 bases, with 16 bases between the two germline ends. The CDR3 consists of 16 residues. CDR3 residues: CASSSRVSGFTDTQYF. The CDR3 bases are TGTGCCAGCAGTTCCCGAGTTAGCGGATTCACAGATACGCAGTATTTT.

The chain is built from TRBV7-2 and TRBJ2-5; D unresolved. Per germline, CDR1 SGHTA and CDR2 FQGNSA. The CDR3 contains 13 residues. V was cut by 5 bases and J by 5 bases, with 12 bases left in between. CDR3 protein: CASSPRPSETQYF. As DNA, the CDR3 is TGTGCCAGCAGCCCTCGACCGAGTGAGACCCAGTACTTC. Full variable domain (outside the CDR3, taken from reference TRBV7-2 and TRBJ2-5): GAGVSQSPSNKVTEKGKDVELRCDPISGHTALYWYRQSLGQGLEFLIYFQGNSAPDKSGLPSDRFSAERTGGSVSTLTIQRTQQEDSAVYLCASSPRPSETQYFGPGTRLLVL.